The source of this TCR beta chain is a study of blood T cell repertoires in COVID-19. Background on the study: PBMCs, B-cell-depleted T cells, or T cells were the source of the cDNA or gDNA that made up the material.

Followed longitudinally, the Seattle patients had been enrolled during active infection. Trimming took 3 bases from V and 2 from J, leaving 10 bases between them. Per germline, CDR1 SGHNT and CDR2 YYREEE (reference sequence). This CDR3 region has 14 residues. The authors' processing: Amplification of reference gene primers provided the estimated nucleated cell counts. Repertoires were generated with immunoSEQ multiplex PCR, while TCRdb's copy carries only in-frame clones and drops some. V, J and clone size reflect that table, while D and trimming were determined from the DNA. The sample consists of approximately 70,000 clones, about nine tenths of them appearing once.

The chain joins TRBV5-4 to TRBJ2-3, with a weak D call TRBD2 (6 bases). This receptor was obtained from a man aged 50-60 years with COVID-19, enrolled during active disease. Sequencing was performed on peripheral blood. The CDR3 sequence is CASSSGRDTDTQYF. The CDR3 DNA follows: TGTGCCAGCAGCTCTGGGCGGGACACAGATACGCAGTATTTT.